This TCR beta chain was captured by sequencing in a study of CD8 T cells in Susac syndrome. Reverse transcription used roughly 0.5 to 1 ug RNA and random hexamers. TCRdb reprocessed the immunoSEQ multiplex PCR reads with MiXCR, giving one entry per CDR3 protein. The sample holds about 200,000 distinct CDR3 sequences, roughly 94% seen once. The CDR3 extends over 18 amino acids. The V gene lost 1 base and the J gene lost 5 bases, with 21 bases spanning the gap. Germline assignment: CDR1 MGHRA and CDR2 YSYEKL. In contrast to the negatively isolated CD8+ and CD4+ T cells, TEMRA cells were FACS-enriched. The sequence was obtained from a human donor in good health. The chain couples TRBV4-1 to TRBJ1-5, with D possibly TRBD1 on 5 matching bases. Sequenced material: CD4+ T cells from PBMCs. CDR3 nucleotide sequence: TGCGCCAGCAGCCAAGCCGGGGGAGCGACGGCCCTCGATCAGCCCCAGCATTTT. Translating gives CASSQAGGATALDQPQHF.